This T cell receptor (beta chain) was found in a study of blood T cell repertoires in COVID-19. Some clones are missing from TCRdb's copy, which holds only in-frame ones; the method was immunoSEQ multiplex PCR. The sample has 300,000 or so clones; around nine tenths are singletons. Germline V gene sequence: CDR1 SGHNT, CDR2 YYREEE (reference sequence). Unmatched junction bases numbered 12, after V lost 0 bases and J lost 4 bases. This CDR3 has 17 amino acids. The clonotype comes from a woman aged 45-59 years who had been exposed to COVID-19. The sequencing input was PBMCs or T cells enriched from blood (not recorded which). This rearrangement joins TRBV5-4 to TRBJ2-5, with 7 positions matching TRBD2. The CDR3 reads CASSLEEGGGARETQYF. The CDR3 DNA reads as TGTGCCAGCAGCTTGGAAGAGGGCGGGGGAGCTAGAGAGACCCAGTACTTC.